The source of this T cell receptor (beta chain) is a study of blood T cells in healthy people across ages. Next came a second PCR, run for about 7 to 11 cycles, which used a sample-barcoded 5' primer along with a J-beta primer mix. MiXCR, applied by TCRdb to the 5' RACE reads, yields one record per CDR3 protein. The table shows 500,000 to 700,000 distinct CDR3 sequences, with approximately 30% occurring only once. This clonotype was counted at least ten times. Its specificity is unknown. Study-level points and caveats: Researchers said unsorted PBMCs prevented a conclusive naive versus antigen-experienced comparison. When set beside aged donors, long-lived donors presented more naive CD4+ cells and higher diversity. Researchers report that TCR beta diversity correlated strongly with naive T cell percentage. Changes seen in expanded clonotypes were possibly confounded by donor CMV status left unknown.

Trimming stripped 2 bases from V and 2 bases from J, with 8 bases between. This CDR3 comprises 14 residues. CDR1 is SGHKS and CDR2 is YYEKEE in the germline V gene (reference sequence). The receptor was isolated from a woman of 80 years or more in good health. Sequences were obtained from blood. The chain employs TRBV5-5 and TRBJ1-5; D not certain. This CDR3 reads CASSFYQGNQPQHF. The CDR3 bases are TGTGCCAGCAGCTTCTATCAGGGCAATCAGCCCCAGCATTTT. Looking up the rest from reference TRBV5-5 and TRBJ1-5 gives the full variable domain: DAGVTQSPTHLIKTRGQQVTLRCSPISGHKSVSWYQQVLGQGPQFIFQYYEKEERGRGNFPDRFSARQFPNYSSELNVNALLLGDSALYLCASSFYQGNQPQHFGDGTRLSIL.